Following are 13 T cell receptor beta chains from one sample sequenced in a study of blood T cell repertoires in COVID-19. Method: immunoSEQ multiplex PCR; TCRdb's copy keeps in-frame clones and lacks some. This table has about 290,000 clones, around four fifths appearing once. Sequenced sample: peripheral blood. The receptor set was obtained from a woman in her forties or fifties with active or convalescent COVID-19.

The genes are TRBV27 and TRBJ2-7, with 8 bases fitting TRBD1. CDR1 MNHEY and CDR2 SMNVEV come from the germline V gene (reference sequence). J gave up 2 bases and V 1 base, and 4 bases lay outside the gene matches. The CDR3 length is 15 residues. The CDR3, as DNA: TGTGCCAGCAGTTTATATCAGGGGGCCCCCTACGAGCAGTACTTC. It yields the protein CASSLYQGAPYEQYF.

The rearrangement uses TRBV18 and TRBJ2-1; weak D call: TRBD2 (6 bases). The CDR3 is 16 amino acids. Germline V gene data show CDR1 as KGHSH and CDR2 as LQKENI. Trimming left V 2 bases short and J 5 bases short, with 16 bases between. The CDR3 protein is CASSPAPLATNNEQFF. In DNA form, the CDR3 reads TGTGCCAGCTCACCAGCCCCTCTAGCGACAAACAATGAGCAGTTCTTC.

The chain is built from TRBV28 and TRBJ2-3, with 11 bases that match TRBD2. V gave up 9 bases and J gave up 2 bases; unmatched junction bases: 16. Germline V CDR1 and CDR2: MDHEN, SYDVKM. The CDR3 loop spans 18 amino acids. DNA of the CDR3: TGTGCCAGTGAGTCTAGCGGGAGGTTTCGCCAGAACACAGATACGCAGTATTTT. It is translated as CASESSGRFRQNTDTQYF.

V gene TRBV21-1 combines with J gene TRBJ2-1; the listed D gene, TRBD2, was not tested against the DNA. TRBV21-1 is given as a pseudogene. The CDR3 length is 18 residues. The CDR3: CASSKVEAASKELNEQFF. The CDR3 DNA follows: TGTGCCAGCAGCAAAGTGGAGGCAGCATCCAAGGAGCTCAATGAGCAGTTCTTC.

The gene calls are TRBV7-3 and TRBJ2-2, with a weak D call TRBD2 (5 bases). V gave up 6 bases and J gave up 1 base, with 9 bases separating them. Germline CDR1 is SGHTA and CDR2 is FQGTGA. There are 14 residues in the CDR3. This CDR3 is CASSNGENTGELFF. CDR3 bases: TGTGCCAGCAGTAACGGGGAGAACACCGGGGAGCTGTTTTTT.

The CDR3 is CASSSQTGITGELFF. The DNA of the CDR3 is TGCGCCAGCAGCTCCCAGACAGGGATCACCGGGGAGCTGTTTTTT. J is TRBJ2-2 and V is TRBV5-1; 7 positions agree with TRBD1. The CDR3 is made up of 15 amino acids. The germline gives CDR1 SGHRS, CDR2 YFSETQ. The trim removed 3 bases at V and 4 bases at J, leaving 6 bases unmatched.

The rearrangement uses TRBV24-1 and TRBJ2-6; maybe TRBD1 (6 bases). Germline-derived CDR1 and CDR2 are KGHDR and SFDVKD. V gave up 5 bases and J gave up 0 bases, with 10 bases separating them. CDR3 length equals 16 residues. Here the CDR3 DNA reads TGTGCCACCAGTGGACGGGACAACTCTGGGGCCAACGTCCTGACTTTC. It yields the protein CATSGRDNSGANVLTF.

CDR3 residues: CANQGNTEAFF. The DNA for the CDR3 is TGTGCCAATCAGGGGAACACTGAAGCTTTCTTT. V usage is TRBV12-3 or TRBV12-4 and J usage is TRBJ1-1; a possible D gene is TRBD1 (5 bases). The CDR3 contains 11 residues. Between the trimmed V and J ends, which lost 10 bases and 1 base, there was a span of 7 bases.

This chain connects TRBV30 to TRBJ2-7; 7 nucleotides agree with TRBD2. V lost 2 bases, J lost 1 base, and 2 bases stayed unmatched. The CDR3 consists of 13 residues. Per germline, CDR1 GTSNPN and CDR2 SVGIG (reference sequence). The CDR3 is CAWSLGRSYEQYF. CDR3 DNA sequence: TGTGCCTGGAGTCTCGGGAGGTCCTACGAGCAGTACTTC.

This clone was counted only a few times. This sequence joins TRBV4-2 and TRBJ2-2, with D perhaps TRBD2 (5 bases). CDR3 length: 15 residues. V dropped 3 bases and J dropped 2 bases, with 10 bases sitting between them. Looked up from germline, CDR1 is LGHNA and CDR2 is YNFKEQ. In DNA, the CDR3 is TGTGCCAGCAGCCAGCCGGGAAGCAACACCGGGGAGCTGTTTTTT. Protein sequence: CASSQPGSNTGELFF.

The V and J genes are TRBV29-1 and TRBJ2-2; TRBD1 agrees at 9 bases. This CDR3 is built from 14 residues. CDR1 and CDR2 (germline): SQVTM, ANQGSEA. V dropped 6 bases and J dropped 4; count of bases not matched to a gene: 6. The CDR3 is CSVIRDRATGELFF. The CDR3 nucleotides read TGCAGCGTCATCCGGGACAGGGCCACCGGGGAGCTGTTTTTT.

The rearrangement joins TRBV2 to TRBJ1-1; D remains ambiguous. Trimming removed 3 bases at V and 2 bases at J, with 13 bases between. The CDR3 has 15 amino acids. In germline, CDR1 is SNHLY, CDR2 FYNNEI. CDR3 nucleotide sequence: TGTGCCAGCAGTGACGGCACAGTTCTTAACACTGAAGCTTTCTTT. This sequence encodes CASSDGTVLNTEAFF.

This chain links TRBV18 with TRBJ1-2, with D tentatively TRBD1 (5 bases). CDR1 KGHSH and CDR2 LQKENI come from the germline V gene. V gave up 0 bases and J gave up 3 bases, with 20 bases separating them. This CDR3 contains 18 residues. The CDR3 loop reads CASSPPIGGEGDHYGYTF. CDR3 DNA: TGTGCCAGCTCACCACCGATCGGGGGTGAAGGAGATCACTATGGCTACACCTTC.